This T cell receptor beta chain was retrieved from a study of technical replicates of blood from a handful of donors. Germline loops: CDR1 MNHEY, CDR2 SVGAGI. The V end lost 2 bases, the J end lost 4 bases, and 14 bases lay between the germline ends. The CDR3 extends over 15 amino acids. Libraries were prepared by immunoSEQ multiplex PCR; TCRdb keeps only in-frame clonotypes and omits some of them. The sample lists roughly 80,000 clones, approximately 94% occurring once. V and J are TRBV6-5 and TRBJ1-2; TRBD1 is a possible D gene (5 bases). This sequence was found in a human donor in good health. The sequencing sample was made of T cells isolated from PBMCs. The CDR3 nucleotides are TGTGCCAGCAGTTACGCTTGGCAGGGTCTCTATGGCTACACCTTC. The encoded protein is CASSYAWQGLYGYTF.